This passage covers 27 T cell receptor beta chains from one sample sequenced in a study of blood T cell repertoires in COVID-19. Clones were read by immunoSEQ multiplex PCR, and TCRdb kept only the in-frame ones, dropping some. The sample lists some 210,000 clones, roughly 82% occurring once. Sequencing was done on a sample of peripheral blood. The receptors originated from a woman aged 35 to 49 with acute or convalescent COVID-19.

The chain joins TRBV12-3 or TRBV12-4 to TRBJ2-7; D possibly corresponds to TRBD2 (6 bases). Trimming shortened V by 3 bases and J by 6 bases, and 12 bases separated the two germline ends. This CDR3 is built from 13 residues. CDR3 nucleotide sequence: TGTGCCAGCAGTTTGATTTCGGAGGGCGAGCAGTACTTC. Translating it yields CASSLISEGEQYF.

The chain carries TRBV5-1 and TRBJ2-1; TRBD2 aligns across 12 bases. V was pared by 0 bases and J by 7 bases, with 5 bases of the junction left unmatched. CDR3 size: 16 residues. CDR1 SGHRS and CDR2 YFSETQ come from the germline V gene. As DNA, the CDR3 is TGCGCCAGCAGCTTGGATCTAGCGGGGGGGTGGAATGAGCAGTTCTTC. It specifies CASSLDLAGGWNEQFF.

V gene TRBV7-2 combines with J gene TRBJ2-1, with TRBD2 matching 8 bases. Germline assignment: CDR1 SGHTA and CDR2 FQGNSA. Trimming cost V 3 bases and J 9 bases; bases outside gene matches: 7. The CDR3 sequence is 14 residues long. CDR3 amino acids: CASSLSGGPSEQFF. The CDR3 coding sequence is TGTGCCAGCAGCTTGTCGGGAGGGCCTAGTGAGCAGTTCTTC.

The chain recombines TRBV2 with TRBJ2-1; 7 positions agree with TRBD1. The CDR3 runs to 15 residues. Germline CDR1 is SNHLY and CDR2 is FYNNEI. Trimming at V came to 2 bases and at J to 9 bases, leaving 10 bases not matched to a gene. The CDR3 is CASSETQGPESEQFF. CDR3 bases: TGTGCCAGCAGTGAAACACAGGGGCCTGAGTCTGAGCAGTTCTTC.

The V call is TRBV30, the J call TRBJ1-6; D unclear. The CDR3 consists of 12 residues. Deletions cut 1 base from V and 9 bases from J, with 7 bases between. Germline CDR1 reads GTSNPN; CDR2 reads SVGIG (reference sequence). CDR3 amino acids: CAWSGGSSPLHF. Here the CDR3 DNA reads TGTGCCTGGAGTGGAGGGAGTTCACCCCTCCACTTT.

The rearrangement links TRBV11-2 to TRBJ2-1; 7 bases map to TRBD2. With V trimmed by 5 bases and J by 4 bases, 11 bases remained unmatched. Germline CDR1 and CDR2: SGHAT and FQNNGV. This CDR3 spans 16 amino acids. The CDR3 nucleotides are TGTGCCAGCAGCCAGGTTATGGGGGGGGGATACAATGAGCAGTTCTTC. This codes for CASSQVMGGGYNEQFF.

The gene calls are TRBV19 and TRBJ2-5; D is undetermined. Trimming cost V 5 bases and J 5 bases, with 12 bases left between them. This CDR3 comprises 13 residues. Germline V gives CDR1 LNHDA, CDR2 SQIVND (reference sequence). The CDR3 loop reads CASSRLQWETQYF. CDR3 sequence (DNA): TGTGCCAGTAGTCGCCTCCAGTGGGAGACCCAGTACTTC.

This clone was seen ten or more times. V is TRBV5-1 and J is TRBJ2-1; 7 bases are a match to TRBD1. The CDR3 extends over 14 amino acids. Trimming removed 5 bases from V and 3 bases from J; junction bases left unmatched: 5. Germline V gene lookup returns CDR1 SGHRS and CDR2 YFSETQ. CDR3 amino acids: CASRPGQYYNEQFF. As DNA, the CDR3 is TGCGCCAGCAGACCGGGACAGTACTACAATGAGCAGTTCTTC.

This chain joins TRBV7-6 and TRBJ1-6; the D is unclear. V lost 1 base, J lost 10 bases, and 8 bases lay in between. The germline CDR1 and CDR2 sequences are SGHVS and FNYEAQ. CDR3 length: 13 amino acids. CDR3 sequence: CASSLGARSPLHF. The CDR3 DNA is TGTGCCAGCAGCTTAGGGGCCAGATCACCCCTCCACTTT.

To note about this clone: This is likely an artifact of a read error, given a far larger clone one base away. The V call is TRBV2, the J call TRBJ2-1; perhaps TRBD1 as D (6 bases). Germline lookup yields CDR1 SNHLY and CDR2 FYNNEI. V was pared by 5 bases and J by 4 bases, with 9 bases between. The CDR3 consists of 13 residues. The CDR3: CASSPDSYNEQFF. The CDR3 DNA reads as TGTGCCAGCAGTCCGGACAGTTACAATGAGCAGTTCTTC.

This clone came up a few times. CDR3 bases: TGTGCCAGTACCCCCTGGGGGCAGGGGGACACTGAAGCTTTCTTT. It specifies CASTPWGQGDTEAFF. V is TRBV19 and J is TRBJ1-1, with 7 bases aligning to TRBD1. Trimming at V came to 7 bases and at J to 3 bases, leaving 11 bases not matched to a gene. Germline-derived CDR1 and CDR2 are LNHDA and SQIVND (reference sequence). The CDR3 extends over 15 amino acids.

With regard to this clone: The junction shows a germline mismatch at one end, possibly a read error. This chain joins TRBV9 and TRBJ2-7; D is unclear. This CDR3 has 14 residues. CDR1 is SGDLS, CDR2 YYNGEE, per germline. The CDR3 nucleotides read TGTGCCAGCAGCGTAGGAGCGAGTCGAGACGAGCAGTGCTTC. Translating it yields CASSVGASRDEQCF.

J is TRBJ2-5 and V is TRBV11-2; D uncertain. The end of the DNA aligns better with TRBJ2-7, so the J call may be wrong. The germline CDR1 and CDR2 sequences are SGHAT and FQNNGV. CDR3 size: 14 residues. The CDR3 is CASSKKEKIYEQYF. The CDR3 nucleotides are TGTGCCAGCAGCAAAAAGGAGAAGATCTACGAGCAGTACTTC.

The genes are TRBV3-1 (or the pseudogene TRBV3-2) and TRBJ1-1; 12 bases are a match to TRBD1. V lost 1 base, J lost 3 bases, and 9 bases stayed unmatched. The germline V gene encodes CDR1 LGHDT and CDR2 YNNKEL (reference sequence). The CDR3 contains 18 residues. CDR3 loop: CASSQGRDRGLRDTEAFF. The CDR3 DNA is TGTGCCAGCAGCCAAGGGAGGGACAGGGGGCTGCGGGACACTGAAGCTTTCTTT.

This clone came up once. The chain links TRBV27 to TRBJ1-5, with TRBD1 identical over 9 bases. This CDR3 is 14 amino acids long. V lost 6 bases and J lost 7; bases outside the gene matches: 7. CDR1 is MNHEY and CDR2 is SMNVEV in the germline V gene (reference sequence). The CDR3 is CASRAQGASQPQHF. The CDR3 nucleotides read TGTGCCAGCAGAGCACAGGGGGCTAGCCAGCCCCAGCATTTT.

The chain joins TRBV29-1 to TRBJ2-7, with D perhaps matching TRBD1 (6 bases). V lost 3 bases and J lost 3, with 9 bases in between. Germline V CDR1 and CDR2: SQVTM, ANQGSEA. There are 12 residues in the CDR3. DNA for the CDR3: TGCAGCGTTGACGCAGGGGTCTACGAGCAGTACTTC. Protein sequence: CSVDAGVYEQYF.

The chain uses TRBV7-4 and TRBJ2-7, with 8 bases identical to TRBD1. The CDR3 spans 15 residues. The V gene end was trimmed by 5 bases and the J gene end by 5 bases; junction bases not matched to a gene: 11. CDR1 is SGHVT, CDR2 SQSDAQ, per germline. CDR3 coding DNA: TGTGCCAGCAGCGCCCCGGGACAGGTACTCCACGAGCAGTACTTC. The encoded protein is CASSAPGQVLHEQYF. Using reference TRBV7-4 and TRBJ2-7 for the parts outside the CDR3, the full variable domain is GAGVSQSPRYKVAKRGRDVALRCDSISGHVTLYWYRQTLGQGSEVLTYSQSDAQRDKSGRPSGRFSAERPERSVSTLKIQRTEQGDSAVYLCASSAPGQVLHEQYFGPGTRLTVT.

J is TRBJ2-3 and V is TRBV7-9; 7 positions match TRBD2. V lost 3 bases, J lost 2 bases, and 5 bases stayed unmatched. Looked up from germline, CDR1 is SEHNR and CDR2 is FQNEAQ (reference sequence). There are 15 residues in the CDR3. CDR3 region: CASSFQRDPTDTQYF. CDR3 sequence (DNA): TGTGCCAGCAGCTTCCAGCGGGACCCCACAGATACGCAGTATTTT.

The V gene is TRBV7-2, the J gene TRBJ2-7, with TRBD1 matching 8 bases. V lost 5 bases, J lost 6 bases, and 6 bases stayed unmatched. The CDR3 totals 13 residues. The V gene's germline CDR1 is SGHTA and CDR2 FQGNSA. CDR3 sequence reads: CASSPGQGFEQYF. CDR3 DNA sequence: TGTGCCAGCAGCCCCGGACAGGGTTTCGAGCAGTACTTC.

The gene calls are TRBV6-6 and TRBJ1-5; D may be TRBD1 (6 bases). Germline V gene sequence: CDR1 MNHNY, CDR2 SVGAGI (reference sequence). CDR3 size: 16 residues. V shed 3 bases and J shed 3 bases, with 15 bases lying between them. The CDR3 coding sequence is TGTGCCAGCAGTTATACGGACAGTACCTTCAATCAGCCCCAGCATTTT. Translating gives CASSYTDSTFNQPQHF.

The chain links TRBV9 to TRBJ2-1; TRBD1 might be the D (5 bases). CDR1 and CDR2 from the germline V gene are SGDLS and YYNGEE. The ends were cut back, 5 bases at V and 10 bases at J, with 10 bases in the middle. The CDR3 has 11 residues. The CDR3 reads CASSGHREQFF. The CDR3 coding sequence is TGTGCCAGCAGTGGGCACAGGGAGCAGTTCTTC.

This chain joins TRBV3-1 (or the pseudogene TRBV3-2) and TRBJ1-4; tentative D call: TRBD1 (5 bases). The CDR3 length is 13 residues. Looked up from germline, CDR1 is LGHDT and CDR2 is YNNKEL (reference sequence). Deletions cut 4 bases from V and 6 bases from J, with 9 bases between. CDR3 sequence reads: CASSLGGDEKLFF. Written as DNA, the CDR3 is TGTGCCAGCAGCCTTGGGGGGGATGAAAAACTGTTTTTT.

The chain joins TRBV23-1 to TRBJ1-5; D is possibly TRBD1 (6 bases). TRBV23-1 belongs to the ORF category, with a function that is uncertain. The CDR3 runs to 16 residues. V was shortened by 3 bases and J by 5 bases, with 17 bases between the two germline ends. CDR3 DNA sequence: TGCGCCAGCAGTCATCTGGGGGGGGGCGCGGATCAGCCCCAGCATTTT. Protein: CASSHLGGGADQPQHF.

The rearrangement uses TRBV4-2 and TRBJ1-1; D may be TRBD1 (5 bases). The germline V and J ends were trimmed by 4 bases and 4 bases, with 16 bases remaining between them. The germline V gene has CDR1 LGHNA and CDR2 YNFKEQ. The CDR3 loop spans 15 amino acids. In DNA, the CDR3 is TGTGCCAGCAGCCTCATTGGGCCAGGGTTCACTGAAGCTTTCTTT. It encodes CASSLIGPGFTEAFF.

V gene TRBV2 combines with J gene TRBJ1-6, with D possibly being TRBD1 (5 bases). V shed 2 bases and J shed 10 bases, with 15 bases lying between them. The CDR3 sequence is 15 residues long. The germline V gene encodes CDR1 SNHLY and CDR2 FYNNEI. The DNA for the CDR3 is TGTGCCAGCAGTGAAAACGCAGAACGGGGGTCACCCCTCCACTTT. It encodes CASSENAERGSPLHF.

The chain links TRBV10-2 to TRBJ2-2; D might be TRBD2 (5 bases). CDR3 length: 19 amino acids. Trimming cost V 5 bases and J 0 bases, with 22 bases left between them. The germline V gene has CDR1 WSHSY and CDR2 SAAADI. CDR3 residues: CASSPRRGIANANTGELFF. In DNA form, the CDR3 reads TGCGCCAGCAGTCCCCGAAGAGGGATTGCTAACGCGAACACCGGGGAGCTGTTTTTT.

This clone was recorded at least ten times. The gene calls are TRBV7-8 and TRBJ2-7, with 10 bases identical to TRBD2. The CDR3 is 15 amino acids. Germline CDR1 and CDR2: SGHVS and FQNEAQ. V shed 1 base, J shed 6 bases, and the junction held 6 bases outside the gene matches. The CDR3 here is CASSLVASGSREQYF. In DNA, the CDR3 is TGTGCCAGCAGCTTAGTCGCTAGCGGGAGTCGCGAGCAGTACTTC.